This TCR beta chain was sequenced in a study of T cell responses to AZD1222 COVID-19 vaccine. General study results and limits: In all cases, repertoires were sampled only after the peak T cell response.

Sequencing was performed with immunoSEQ multiplex PCR; in TCRdb, only in-frame clones are kept and a portion is missing. This sample has about 15,000 clones, with 88% found just once. Germline V CDR1 and CDR2: SGDLS, YYNGEE. The CDR3 extends over 15 amino acids. The J segment lost 0 bases and the V segment lost 4 bases, leaving 3 bases of the junction unmatched. Turning to this clone: The antigen remains unidentified.

The chain recombines TRBV9 with TRBJ1-3; 8 nucleotides line up with TRBD1. This sample comprised peripheral blood, obtained 28 days after the second AZD1222 dose. The source is an adult who received the AZD1222 COVID-19 vaccine. The CDR3 DNA follows: TGTGCCAGCAGCCCAGGGGGCCCCTCTGGAAACACCATATATTTT. It translates to CASSPGGPSGNTIYF.